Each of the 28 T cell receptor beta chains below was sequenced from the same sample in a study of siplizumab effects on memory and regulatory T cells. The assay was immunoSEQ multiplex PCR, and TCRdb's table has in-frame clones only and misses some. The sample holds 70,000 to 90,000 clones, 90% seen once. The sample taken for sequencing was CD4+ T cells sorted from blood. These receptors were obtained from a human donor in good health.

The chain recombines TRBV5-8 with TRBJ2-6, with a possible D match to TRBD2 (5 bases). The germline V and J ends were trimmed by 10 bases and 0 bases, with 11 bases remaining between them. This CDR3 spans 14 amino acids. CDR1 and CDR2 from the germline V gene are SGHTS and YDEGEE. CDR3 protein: CAGLGVSGANVLTF. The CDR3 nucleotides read TGTGCCGGTCTCGGGGTCTCTGGGGCCAACGTCCTGACTTTC. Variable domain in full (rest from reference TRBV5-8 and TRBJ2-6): EAGVTQSPTHLIKTRGQQATLRCSPISGHTSVYWYQQALGLGLQFLLWYDEGEERNRGNFPPRFSGRQFPNYSSELNVNALELEDSALYLCAGLGVSGANVLTFGAGSRLTVL.

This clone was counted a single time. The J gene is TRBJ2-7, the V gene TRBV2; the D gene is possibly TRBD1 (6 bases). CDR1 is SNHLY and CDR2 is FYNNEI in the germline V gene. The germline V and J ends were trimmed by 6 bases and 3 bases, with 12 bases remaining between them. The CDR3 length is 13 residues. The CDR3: CASSYGRGYEQYF. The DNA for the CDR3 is TGTGCCAGCAGCTACGGCAGGGGCTACGAGCAGTACTTC.

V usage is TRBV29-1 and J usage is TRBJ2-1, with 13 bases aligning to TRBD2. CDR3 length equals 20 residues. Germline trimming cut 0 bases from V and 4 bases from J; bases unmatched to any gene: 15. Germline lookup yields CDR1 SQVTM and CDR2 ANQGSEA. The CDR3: CSVEDFGTSGTLRGYNEQFF. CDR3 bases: TGCAGCGTTGAAGATTTTGGGACTAGCGGGACCTTAAGGGGTTACAATGAGCAGTTCTTC.

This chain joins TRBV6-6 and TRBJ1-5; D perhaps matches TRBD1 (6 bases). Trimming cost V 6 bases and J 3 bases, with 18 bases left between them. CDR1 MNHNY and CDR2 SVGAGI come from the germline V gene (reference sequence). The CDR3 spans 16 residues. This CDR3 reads CASSLSPGDANQPQHF. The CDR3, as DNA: TGTGCCAGCAGCCTAAGCCCAGGGGACGCCAATCAGCCCCAGCATTTT.

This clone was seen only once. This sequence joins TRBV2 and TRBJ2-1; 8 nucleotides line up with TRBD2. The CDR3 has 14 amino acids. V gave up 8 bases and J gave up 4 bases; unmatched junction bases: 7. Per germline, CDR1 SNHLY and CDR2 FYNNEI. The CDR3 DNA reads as TGTGCCAGCTGGTCTAGCGGGTCGTACAATGAGCAGTTCTTC. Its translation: CASWSSGSYNEQFF.

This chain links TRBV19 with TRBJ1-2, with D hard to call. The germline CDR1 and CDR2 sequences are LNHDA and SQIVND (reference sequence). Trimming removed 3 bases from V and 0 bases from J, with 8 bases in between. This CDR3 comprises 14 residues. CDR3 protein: CASSMHTANYGYTF. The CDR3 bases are TGTGCCAGTAGTATGCATACGGCTAACTATGGCTACACCTTC.

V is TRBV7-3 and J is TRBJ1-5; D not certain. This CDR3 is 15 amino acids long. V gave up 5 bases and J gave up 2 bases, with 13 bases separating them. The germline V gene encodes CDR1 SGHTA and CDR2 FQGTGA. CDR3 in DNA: TGTGCCAGCAGCGTCCGGGAGGCGGGCAATCAGCCCCAGCATTTT. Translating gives CASSVREAGNQPQHF.

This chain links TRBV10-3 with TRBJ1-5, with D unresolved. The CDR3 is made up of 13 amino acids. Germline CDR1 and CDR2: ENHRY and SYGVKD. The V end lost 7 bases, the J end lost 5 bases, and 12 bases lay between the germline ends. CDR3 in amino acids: CAITYRRDQPQHF. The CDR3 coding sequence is TGTGCCATCACCTATCGGAGAGATCAGCCCCAGCATTTT.

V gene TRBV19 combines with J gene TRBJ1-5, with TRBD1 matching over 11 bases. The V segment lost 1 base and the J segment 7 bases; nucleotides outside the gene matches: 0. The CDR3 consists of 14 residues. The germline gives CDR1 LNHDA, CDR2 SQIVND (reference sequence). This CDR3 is CASSIGTGGQPQHF. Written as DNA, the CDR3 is TGTGCCAGTAGTATAGGGACAGGGGGCCAGCCCCAGCATTTT.

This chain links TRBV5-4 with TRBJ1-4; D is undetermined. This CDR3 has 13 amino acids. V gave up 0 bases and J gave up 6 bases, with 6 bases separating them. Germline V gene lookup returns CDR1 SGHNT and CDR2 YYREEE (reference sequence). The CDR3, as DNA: TGTGCCAGCAGCTTGGGGATTGATGAAAAACTGTTTTTT. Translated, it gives CASSLGIDEKLFF.

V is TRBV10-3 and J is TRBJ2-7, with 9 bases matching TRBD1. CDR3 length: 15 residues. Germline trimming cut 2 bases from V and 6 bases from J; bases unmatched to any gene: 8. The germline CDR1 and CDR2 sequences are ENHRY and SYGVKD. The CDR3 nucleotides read TGTGCCATCAGTGAGCTGGGACAGGGAAGAGGCGAGCAGTACTTC. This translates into CAISELGQGRGEQYF.

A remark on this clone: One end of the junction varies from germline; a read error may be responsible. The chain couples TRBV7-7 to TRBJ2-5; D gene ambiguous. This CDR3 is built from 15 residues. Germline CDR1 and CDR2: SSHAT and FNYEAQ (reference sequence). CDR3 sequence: CASSLVRSLQETQYF. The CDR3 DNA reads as TGTGCTAGCAGCCTCGTAAGGAGCCTCCAAGAGACCCAGTACTTC.

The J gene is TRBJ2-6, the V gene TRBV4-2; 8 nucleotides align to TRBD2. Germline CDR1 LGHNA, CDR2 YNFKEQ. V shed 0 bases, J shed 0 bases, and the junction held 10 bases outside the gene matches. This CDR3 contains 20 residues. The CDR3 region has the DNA TGTGCCAGCAGCCAAGACCAGCGGGAGATGTTTAGCTCTGGGGCCAACGTCCTGACTTTC. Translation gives CASSQDQREMFSSGANVLTF.

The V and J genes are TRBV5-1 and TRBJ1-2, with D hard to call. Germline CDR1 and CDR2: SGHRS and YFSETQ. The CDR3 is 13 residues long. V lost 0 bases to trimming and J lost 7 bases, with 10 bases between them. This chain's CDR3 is CASSLVRARGYTF. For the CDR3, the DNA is TGCGCCAGCAGCTTGGTAAGGGCCCGTGGCTACACCTTC.

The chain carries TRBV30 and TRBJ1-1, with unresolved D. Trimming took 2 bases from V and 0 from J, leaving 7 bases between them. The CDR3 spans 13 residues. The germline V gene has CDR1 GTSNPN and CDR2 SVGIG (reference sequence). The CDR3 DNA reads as TGTGCCTGGAGTAACGGTATGAACACTGAAGCTTTCTTT. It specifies CAWSNGMNTEAFF.

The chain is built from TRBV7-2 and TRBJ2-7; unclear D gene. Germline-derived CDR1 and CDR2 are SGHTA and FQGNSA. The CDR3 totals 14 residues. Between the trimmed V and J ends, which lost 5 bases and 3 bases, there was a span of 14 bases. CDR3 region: CASSRGSFDYEQYF. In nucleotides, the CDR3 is TGTGCCAGCAGCCGCGGTAGCTTCGACTACGAGCAGTACTTC.

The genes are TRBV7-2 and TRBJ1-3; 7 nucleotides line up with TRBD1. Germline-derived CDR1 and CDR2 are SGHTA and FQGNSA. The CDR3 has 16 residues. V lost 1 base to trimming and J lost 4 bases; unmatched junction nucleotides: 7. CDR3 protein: CASSLDTGAVGNTIYF. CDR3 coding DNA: TGTGCCAGCAGCTTAGATACAGGGGCAGTCGGAAACACCATATATTTT.

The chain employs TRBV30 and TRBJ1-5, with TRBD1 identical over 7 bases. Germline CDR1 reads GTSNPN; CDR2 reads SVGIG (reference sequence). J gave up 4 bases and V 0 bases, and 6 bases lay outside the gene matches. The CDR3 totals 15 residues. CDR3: CAWSVLGQTNQPQHF. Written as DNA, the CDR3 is TGTGCCTGGAGTGTACTGGGACAGACAAATCAGCCCCAGCATTTT. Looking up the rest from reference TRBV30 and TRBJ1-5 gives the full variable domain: SQTIHQWPATLVQPVGSPLSLECTVEGTSNPNLYWYRQAAGRGLQLLFYSVGIGQISSEVPQNLSASRPQDRQFILSSKKLLLSDSGFYLCAWSVLGQTNQPQHFGDGTRLSIL.

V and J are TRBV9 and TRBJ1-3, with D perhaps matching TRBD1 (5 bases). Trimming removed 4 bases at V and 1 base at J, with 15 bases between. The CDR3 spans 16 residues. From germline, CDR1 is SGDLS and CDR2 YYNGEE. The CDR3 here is CASSSREGFSGNTIYF. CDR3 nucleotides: TGTGCCAGCAGCTCAAGAGAGGGGTTTTCTGGAAACACCATATATTTT. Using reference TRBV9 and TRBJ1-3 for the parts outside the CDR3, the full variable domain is DSGVTQTPKHLITATGQRVTLRCSPRSGDLSVYWYQQSLDQGLQFLIQYYNGEERAKGNILERFSAQQFPDLHSELNLSSLELGDSALYFCASSSREGFSGNTIYFGEGSWLTVV.

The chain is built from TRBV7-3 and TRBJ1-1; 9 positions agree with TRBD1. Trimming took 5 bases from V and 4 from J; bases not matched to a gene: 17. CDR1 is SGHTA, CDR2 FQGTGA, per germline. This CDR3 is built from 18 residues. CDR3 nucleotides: TGTGCCAGCAGCCAAACGCCGGGACAGGGTTCGTTTGGCACTGAAGCTTTCTTT. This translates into CASSQTPGQGSFGTEAFF.

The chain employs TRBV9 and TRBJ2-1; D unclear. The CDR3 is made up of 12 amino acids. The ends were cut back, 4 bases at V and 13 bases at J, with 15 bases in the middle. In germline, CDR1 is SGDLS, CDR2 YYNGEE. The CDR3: CASSPQDPEQFF. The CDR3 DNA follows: TGTGCCAGCAGCCCCCAGGACCCCGAACAGTTCTTC.

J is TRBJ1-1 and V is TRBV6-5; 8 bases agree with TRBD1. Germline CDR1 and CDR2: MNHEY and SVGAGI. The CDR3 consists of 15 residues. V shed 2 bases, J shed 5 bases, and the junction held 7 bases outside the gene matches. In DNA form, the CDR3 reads TGTGCCAGCAGTTACGGGGCAGGGGGCGAAACTGAAGCTTTCTTT. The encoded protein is CASSYGAGGETEAFF.

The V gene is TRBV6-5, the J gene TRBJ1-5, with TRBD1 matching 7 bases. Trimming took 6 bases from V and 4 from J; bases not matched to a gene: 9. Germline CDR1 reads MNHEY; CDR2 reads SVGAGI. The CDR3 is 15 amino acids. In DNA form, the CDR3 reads TGTGCCAGCAGAGACTACTCAGGGGGTAATCAGCCCCAGCATTTT. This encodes CASRDYSGGNQPQHF.

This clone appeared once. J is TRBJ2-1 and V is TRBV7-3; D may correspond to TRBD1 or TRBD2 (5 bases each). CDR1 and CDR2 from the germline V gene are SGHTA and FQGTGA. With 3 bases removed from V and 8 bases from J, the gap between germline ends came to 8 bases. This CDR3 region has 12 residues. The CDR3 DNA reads TGTGCCAGCAGCTTTGGGGACCATGAGCAGTTCTTC. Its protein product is CASSFGDHEQFF. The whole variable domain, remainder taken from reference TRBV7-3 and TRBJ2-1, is GAGVSQTPSNKVTEKGKYVELRCDPISGHTALYWYRQSLGQGPEFLIYFQGTGAADDSGLPNDRFFAVRPEGSVSTLKIQRTERGDSAVYLCASSFGDHEQFFGPGTRLTVL.

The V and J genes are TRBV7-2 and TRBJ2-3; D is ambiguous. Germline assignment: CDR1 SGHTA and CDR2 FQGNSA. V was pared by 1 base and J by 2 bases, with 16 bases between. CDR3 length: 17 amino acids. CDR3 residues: CASSLVGFLVSTDTQYF. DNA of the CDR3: TGTGCCAGCAGCTTAGTGGGGTTTTTGGTCTCCACAGATACGCAGTATTTT.

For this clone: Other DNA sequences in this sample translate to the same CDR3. CDR3 protein: CASSLARSFEAFF. The CDR3 bases are TGCGCCAGCAGCTTGGCGCGGAGCTTTGAAGCTTTCTTT. This rearrangement joins TRBV5-1 to TRBJ1-1; no clear D. Germline values: CDR1 SGHRS, CDR2 YFSETQ. V lost 0 bases and J 7 bases, leaving 10 bases between the germline ends. This CDR3 contains 13 residues.

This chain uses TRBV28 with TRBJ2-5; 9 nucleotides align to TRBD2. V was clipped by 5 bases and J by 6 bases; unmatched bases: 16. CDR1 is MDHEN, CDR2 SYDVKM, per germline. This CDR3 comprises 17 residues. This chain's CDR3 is CASSPSGAGGPLKTQYF. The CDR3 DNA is TGTGCCAGCAGTCCGTCAGGGGCGGGAGGGCCTCTTAAGACCCAGTACTTC.

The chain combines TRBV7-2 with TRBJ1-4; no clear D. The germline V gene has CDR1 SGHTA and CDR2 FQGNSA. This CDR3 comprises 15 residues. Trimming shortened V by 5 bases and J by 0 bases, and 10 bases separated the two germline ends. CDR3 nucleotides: TGTGCCAGCAGCCCCCGGACTACAACTAATGAAAAACTGTTTTTT. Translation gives CASSPRTTTNEKLFF.